These 4 T cell receptor beta chains came from one sample sequenced in a study of T cells in Graves' hyperthyroidism and ophthalmopathy. Amplification targeted TCR beta CDR3 regions from RNA transcripts. In the first-round RT-PCR of the TCR CDR3, the HTBI primer set was used. TCRdb reanalysed the multiplex PCR reads using MiXCR and keeps one entry per CDR3 protein. The sample gives under 600,000 distinct CDR3 sequences, 16% of which show up once; roughly 3.5% is in the top ten. The sequencing input was blood. These receptors were collected from a woman in her thirties or forties with Graves' ophthalmopathy.

The rearrangement links TRBV20-1 to TRBJ2-7; 14 nucleotides align to TRBD2. The germline V gene encodes CDR1 DFQATT and CDR2 SNEGSKA (reference sequence). The junction had 8 bases not matched to a gene; V was cut back by 5 bases and J by 8 bases. The CDR3 is made up of 14 amino acids. The CDR3 reads CSAGRTSGGSQQYF. The CDR3 DNA is TGCAGTGCTGGGAGGACTAGCGGGGGGAGCCAGCAGTACTTC.

This clonotype has at least ten counts. This rearrangement joins TRBV11-2 to TRBJ2-7, with TRBD2 matching over 13 bases. The junction had 4 bases not matched to a gene; V was cut back by 1 base and J by 4 bases. The CDR3 runs 16 residues. CDR1 is SGHAT, CDR2 FQNNGV, per germline. Here the CDR3 DNA reads TGTGCCAGCAGCTTAGGGACTAGCGGGAGTATATACGAGCAGTACTTC. Its protein is CASSLGTSGSIYEQYF.

At least ten counts were recorded for this clonotype. The chain is built from TRBV6-1 and TRBJ2-1; TRBD1 is a possible D gene (6 bases). This CDR3 has 19 residues. Germline V gives CDR1 MNHNS, CDR2 SASEGT. Trimming shortened V by 4 bases and J by 0 bases, and 22 bases separated the two germline ends. DNA for the CDR3: TGTGCCAGCAGTGTGTTAACAGGGAATTTATTGAGCTCCTACAATGAGCAGTTCTTC. This gives the protein CASSVLTGNLLSSYNEQFF.

This clonotype was counted many times. The chain carries TRBV7-8 and TRBJ2-1; 11 nucleotides align to TRBD2. The germline V gene encodes CDR1 SGHVS and CDR2 FQNEAQ. The V segment lost 4 bases and the J segment 3 bases; nucleotides outside the gene matches: 8. There are 17 residues in the CDR3. The CDR3 DNA follows: TGTGCCAGCAGCTCCCGGGGTAGCGGGGGGGTCTACAATGAGCAGTTCTTC. Its translation is CASSSRGSGGVYNEQFF. Looking up the rest from reference TRBV7-8 and TRBJ2-1 gives the full variable domain: GAGVSQSPRYKVAKRGQDVALRCDPISGHVSLFWYQQALGQGPEFLTYFQNEAQLDKSGLPSDRFFAERPEGSVSTLKIQRTQQEDSAVYLCASSSRGSGGVYNEQFFGPGTRLTVL.